These 5 T cell receptor beta chains came from one sample sequenced in a study of shared clonotypes between healthy human individuals. Data came from immunoSEQ multiplex PCR; TCRdb stores just in-frame clones and leaves some out. The repertoire includes 400,000 to 600,000 clones, roughly 77% of them detected once, and under 15% sits in the top ten. The material sequenced was PBMCs. Source of these receptors: a woman between 40 and 50 years old in good health. Some clones in this sample may be carry-over from other donors' samples.

This clone has only one observation. A read error is possible here, since a much larger clone lies one base away. The rearrangement joins TRBV6-5 to TRBJ2-7; no clear D gene. Germline V lookup: CDR1 MNHEY, CDR2 SVGAGI. The CDR3 has 11 amino acids. Trimming stripped 6 bases from V and 2 bases from J, with 5 bases between. The CDR3 sequence: CASRRTYEQYF. CDR3 in DNA: TGTGCCAGCAGGAGGACCTACGAGCAGTACTTC.

As concerns this clone: A much larger clone differs by one base, so this may be a read error. The same CDR3 can be traced to other DNA sequences in this sample. The rearrangement links TRBV6-1 to TRBJ1-1, with D possibly matching TRBD1 (5 bases). There are 15 residues in the CDR3. Germline values: CDR1 MNHNS, CDR2 SASEGT. V shed 5 bases and J shed 8 bases, with 21 bases lying between them. The CDR3 loop is CASSPWNPREREAFF. CDR3 sequence (DNA): TGTGCCAGCAGTCCATGGAACCCCAGGGAACGCGAAGCTTTCTTT.

This clone showed up just a few times. Other DNA sequences in this specimen translate into the identical CDR3. V gene TRBV27 combines with J gene TRBJ2-7; TRBD2 agrees at 10 bases. CDR3 size: 14 residues. Germline V gives CDR1 MNHEY, CDR2 SMNVEV (reference sequence). The J segment lost 4 bases and the V segment lost 6 bases, leaving 6 bases of the junction unmatched. CDR3 sequence reads: CASSRAGGTYEQYF. DNA of the CDR3: TGTGCCAGCAGCCGAGCGGGAGGGACTTACGAGCAGTACTTC.

About this clone: The same CDR3 arises from other DNA sequences in this sample as well. The genes are TRBV6-5 and TRBJ1-5; TRBD1 aligns across 9 bases. The CDR3 consists of 13 residues. Germline-derived CDR1 and CDR2 are MNHEY and SVGAGI. Trimming took 5 bases from V and 7 from J; bases not matched to a gene: 3. The CDR3 reads CASSRDRDQPQHF. In DNA form, the CDR3 reads TGTGCCAGCAGTAGGGACAGGGACCAGCCCCAGCATTTT.

The chain carries TRBV18 and TRBJ2-7; the D is unclear. This CDR3 has 14 amino acids. Trimming removed 0 bases from V and 10 bases from J, with 16 bases in between. Germline V gives CDR1 KGHSH, CDR2 LQKENI. As DNA, the CDR3 is TGTGCCAGCTCACCACCCTCTCGCGATACCCTACAGTACTTC. Protein: CASSPPSRDTLQYF.